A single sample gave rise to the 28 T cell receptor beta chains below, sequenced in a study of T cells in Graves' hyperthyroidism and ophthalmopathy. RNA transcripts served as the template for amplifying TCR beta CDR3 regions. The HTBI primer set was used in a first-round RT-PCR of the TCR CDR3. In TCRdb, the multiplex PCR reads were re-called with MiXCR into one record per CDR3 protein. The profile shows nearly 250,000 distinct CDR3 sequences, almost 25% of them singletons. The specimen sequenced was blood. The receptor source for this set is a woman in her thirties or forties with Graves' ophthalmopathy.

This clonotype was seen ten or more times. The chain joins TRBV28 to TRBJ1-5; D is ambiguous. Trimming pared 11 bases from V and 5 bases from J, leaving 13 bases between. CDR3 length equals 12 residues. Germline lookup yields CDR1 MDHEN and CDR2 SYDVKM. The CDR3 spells CAGGDGDQPQHF. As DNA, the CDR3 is TGTGCCGGTGGGGATGGGGATCAGCCCCAGCATTTT.

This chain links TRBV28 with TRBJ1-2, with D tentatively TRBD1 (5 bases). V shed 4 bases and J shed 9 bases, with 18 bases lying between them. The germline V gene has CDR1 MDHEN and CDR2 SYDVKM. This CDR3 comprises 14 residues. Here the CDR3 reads CASSSLTGTIRYTF. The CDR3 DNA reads TGTGCCAGCAGTTCCTTGACCGGGACTATCCGCTACACCTTC.

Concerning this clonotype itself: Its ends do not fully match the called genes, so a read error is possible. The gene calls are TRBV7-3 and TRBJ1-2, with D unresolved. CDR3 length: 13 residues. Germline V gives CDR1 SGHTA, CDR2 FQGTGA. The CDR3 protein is CASSCRKLYGYSF. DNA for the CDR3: TGTGCCAGCAGCTGTCGGAAATTATATGGCTACAGCTTC.

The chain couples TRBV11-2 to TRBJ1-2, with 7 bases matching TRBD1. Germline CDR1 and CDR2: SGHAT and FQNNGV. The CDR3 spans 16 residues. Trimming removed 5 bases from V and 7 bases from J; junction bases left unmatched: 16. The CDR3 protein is CASSPFTGAAGRGYTF. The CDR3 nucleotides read TGTGCCAGCAGCCCTTTTACAGGGGCCGCAGGACGTGGCTACACCTTC.

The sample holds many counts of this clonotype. CDR3 nucleotide sequence: TGTGCCACCAGGGACAGCCACTCCTACGAGCAGTACTTC. Amino acid sequence: CATRDSHSYEQYF. This sequence joins TRBV15 and TRBJ2-7; TRBD1 might be the D (6 bases). V was shortened by 6 bases and J by 0 bases, with 9 bases between the two germline ends. The germline V gene has CDR1 LNHNV and CDR2 YYDKDF (reference sequence). The CDR3 consists of 13 residues.

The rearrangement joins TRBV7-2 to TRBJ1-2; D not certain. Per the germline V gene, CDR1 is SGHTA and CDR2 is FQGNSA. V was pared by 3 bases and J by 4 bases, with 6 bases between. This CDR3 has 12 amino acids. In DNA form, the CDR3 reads TGTGCCAGCAGCTTGGAACTCTATGGCTACACCTTC. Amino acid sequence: CASSLELYGYTF.

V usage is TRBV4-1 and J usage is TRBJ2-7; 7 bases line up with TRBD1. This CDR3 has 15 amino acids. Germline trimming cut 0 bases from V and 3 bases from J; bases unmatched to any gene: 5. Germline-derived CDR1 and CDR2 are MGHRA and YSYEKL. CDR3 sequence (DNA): TGCGCCAGCAGCCAAGAGGACAGGCCGGGCTACGAGCAGTACTTC. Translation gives CASSQEDRPGYEQYF.

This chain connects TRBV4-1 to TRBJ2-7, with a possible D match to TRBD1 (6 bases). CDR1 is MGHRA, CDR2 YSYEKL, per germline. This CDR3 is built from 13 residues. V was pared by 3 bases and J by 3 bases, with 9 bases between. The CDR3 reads CASSQDRFYEQYF. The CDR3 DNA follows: TGCGCCAGCAGCCAGGACAGATTCTACGAGCAGTACTTC.

CDR3 sequence (DNA): TGTGCTAGTGGTTTGAACACGGTCGGAAGTTTCTATGGCTACACCTTC. This codes for CASGLNTVGSFYGYTF. The V and J genes are TRBV12-5 and TRBJ1-2; D remains unclear. Germline-derived CDR1 and CDR2 are LGHNT and FRNRAP. The CDR3 is made up of 16 amino acids. The V end was cut by 2 bases, the J end by 4 bases, with 17 bases between.

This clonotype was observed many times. This CDR3 reads CASTAGANTGELFF. The CDR3 nucleotides are TGTGCCAGCACCGCCGGGGCGAACACCGGGGAGCTGTTTTTT. This chain uses TRBV7-2 with TRBJ2-2, with D possibly being TRBD2 (5 bases). V was trimmed by 7 bases and J by 0 bases, leaving 9 bases between them. CDR3 length: 14 residues. Germline CDR1 and CDR2: SGHTA and FQGNSA.

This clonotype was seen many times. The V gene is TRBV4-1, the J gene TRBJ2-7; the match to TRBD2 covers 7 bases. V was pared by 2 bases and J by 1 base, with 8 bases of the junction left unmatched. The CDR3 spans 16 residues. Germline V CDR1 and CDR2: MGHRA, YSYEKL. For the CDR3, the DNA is TGCGCCAGCAGCCAAAGGGATGGGGGGGGTTCCTACGAGCAGTACTTC. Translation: CASSQRDGGGSYEQYF.

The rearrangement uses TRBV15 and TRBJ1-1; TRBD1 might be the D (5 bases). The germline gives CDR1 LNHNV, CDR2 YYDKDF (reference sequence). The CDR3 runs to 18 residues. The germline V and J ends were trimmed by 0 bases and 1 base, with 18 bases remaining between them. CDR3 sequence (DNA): TGTGCCACCAGCAGAGATGCTTCGGCAGGGACTAGGAACACTGAAGCTTTCTTT. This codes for CATSRDASAGTRNTEAFF.

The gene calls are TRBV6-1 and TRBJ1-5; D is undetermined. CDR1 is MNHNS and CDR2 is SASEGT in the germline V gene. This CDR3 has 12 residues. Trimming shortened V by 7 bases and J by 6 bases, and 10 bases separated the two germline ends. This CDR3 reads CASTDRVQPQHF. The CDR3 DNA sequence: TGTGCCAGCACCGACCGTGTTCAGCCCCAGCATTTT.

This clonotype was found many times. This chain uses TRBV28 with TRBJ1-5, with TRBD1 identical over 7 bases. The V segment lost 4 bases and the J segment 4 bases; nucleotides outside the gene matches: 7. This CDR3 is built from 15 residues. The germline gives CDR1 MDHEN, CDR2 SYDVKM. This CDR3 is CASSSVTGLNQPQHF. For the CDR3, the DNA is TGTGCCAGCAGTTCAGTGACAGGGTTGAATCAGCCCCAGCATTTT.

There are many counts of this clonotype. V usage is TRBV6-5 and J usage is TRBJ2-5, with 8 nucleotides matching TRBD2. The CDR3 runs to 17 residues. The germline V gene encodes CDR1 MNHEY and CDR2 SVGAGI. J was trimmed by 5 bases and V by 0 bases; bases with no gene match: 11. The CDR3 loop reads CASSYSMRSGSGETQYF. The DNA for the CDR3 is TGTGCCAGCAGTTACTCGATGCGAAGCGGGAGTGGGGAGACCCAGTACTTC.

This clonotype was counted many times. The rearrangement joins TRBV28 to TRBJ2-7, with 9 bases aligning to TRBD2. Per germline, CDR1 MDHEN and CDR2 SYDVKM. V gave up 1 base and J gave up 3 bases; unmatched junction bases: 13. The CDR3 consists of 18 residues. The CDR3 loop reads CASSLSPTGVAGDYEQYF. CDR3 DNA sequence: TGTGCCAGCAGTTTATCCCCCACCGGGGTAGCGGGGGACTACGAGCAGTACTTC.

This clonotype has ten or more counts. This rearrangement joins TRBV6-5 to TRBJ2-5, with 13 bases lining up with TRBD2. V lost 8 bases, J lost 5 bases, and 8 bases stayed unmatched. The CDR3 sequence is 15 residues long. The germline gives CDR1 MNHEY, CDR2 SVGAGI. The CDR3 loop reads CASPRTSGRSETQYF. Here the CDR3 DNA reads TGTGCCAGCCCACGGACTAGCGGGAGATCGGAGACCCAGTACTTC.

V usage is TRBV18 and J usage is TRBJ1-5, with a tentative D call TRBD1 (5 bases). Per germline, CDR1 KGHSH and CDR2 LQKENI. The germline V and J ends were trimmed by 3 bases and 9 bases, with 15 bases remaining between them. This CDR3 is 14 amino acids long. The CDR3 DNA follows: TGTGCCAGCTCACCGCGACAGTCCCCGAGGCCCCAGCATTTT. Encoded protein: CASSPRQSPRPQHF.

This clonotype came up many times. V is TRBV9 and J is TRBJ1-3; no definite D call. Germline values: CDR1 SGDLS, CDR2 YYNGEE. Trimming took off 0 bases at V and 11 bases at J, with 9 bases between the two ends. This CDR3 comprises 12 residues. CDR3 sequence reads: CASSVGEGAIYF. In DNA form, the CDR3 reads TGTGCCAGCAGCGTAGGGGAGGGCGCCATATATTTT.

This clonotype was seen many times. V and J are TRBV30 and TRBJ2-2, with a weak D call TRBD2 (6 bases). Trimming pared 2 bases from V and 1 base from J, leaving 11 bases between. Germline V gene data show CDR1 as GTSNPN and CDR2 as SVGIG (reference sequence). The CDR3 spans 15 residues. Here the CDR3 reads CAWSSLAENTGELFF. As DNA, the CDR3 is TGTGCCTGGAGTTCGTTAGCGGAGAACACCGGGGAGCTGTTTTTT.

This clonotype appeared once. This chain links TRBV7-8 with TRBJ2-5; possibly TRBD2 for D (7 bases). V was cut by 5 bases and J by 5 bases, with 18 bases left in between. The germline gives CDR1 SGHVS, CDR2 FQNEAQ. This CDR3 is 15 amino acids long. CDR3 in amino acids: CASSPLGGRAETQYF. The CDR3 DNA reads TGTGCCAGCAGCCCCCTAGGGGGGAGGGCTGAGACCCAGTACTTC.

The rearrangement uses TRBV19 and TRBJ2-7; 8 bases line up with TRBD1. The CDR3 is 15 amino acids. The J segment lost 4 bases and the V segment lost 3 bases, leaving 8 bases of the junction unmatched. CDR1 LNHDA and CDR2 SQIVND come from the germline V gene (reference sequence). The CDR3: CASSIVQGAEYEQYF. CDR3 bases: TGTGCCAGTAGTATCGTTCAGGGGGCTGAATACGAGCAGTACTTC.

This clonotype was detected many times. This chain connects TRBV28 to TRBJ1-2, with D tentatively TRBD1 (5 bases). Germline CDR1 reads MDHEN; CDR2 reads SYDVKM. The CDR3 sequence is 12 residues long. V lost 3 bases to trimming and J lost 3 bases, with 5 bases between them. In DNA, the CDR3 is TGTGCCAGCAGTTTGGGGGACTATGGCTACACCTTC. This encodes CASSLGDYGYTF.

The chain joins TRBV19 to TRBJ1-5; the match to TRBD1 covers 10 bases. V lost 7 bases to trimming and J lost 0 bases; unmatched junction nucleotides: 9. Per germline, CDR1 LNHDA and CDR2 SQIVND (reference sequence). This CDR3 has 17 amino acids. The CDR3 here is CASKSGQGFYSNQPQHF. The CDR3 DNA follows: TGTGCCAGTAAGTCGGGACAGGGGTTTTATAGCAATCAGCCCCAGCATTTT. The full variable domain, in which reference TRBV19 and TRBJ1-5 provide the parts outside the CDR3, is DGGITQSPKYLFRKEGQNVTLSCEQNLNHDAMYWYRQDPGQGLRLIYYSQIVNDFQKGDIAEGYSVSREKKESFPLTVTSAQKNPTAFYLCASKSGQGFYSNQPQHFGDGTRLSIL.

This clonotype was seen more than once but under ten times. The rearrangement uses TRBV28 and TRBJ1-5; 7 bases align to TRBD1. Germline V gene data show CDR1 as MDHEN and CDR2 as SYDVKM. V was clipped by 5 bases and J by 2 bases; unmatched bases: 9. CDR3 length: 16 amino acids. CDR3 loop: CASSLDRTGGNQPQHF. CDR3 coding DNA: TGTGCCAGCAGTCTAGACCGGACAGGAGGCAATCAGCCCCAGCATTTT. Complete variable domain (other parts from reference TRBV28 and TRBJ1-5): DVKVTQSSRYLVKRTGEKVFLECVQDMDHENMFWYRQDPGLGLRLIYFSYDVKMKEKGDIPEGYSVSREKKERFSLILESASTNQTSMYLCASSLDRTGGNQPQHFGDGTRLSIL.

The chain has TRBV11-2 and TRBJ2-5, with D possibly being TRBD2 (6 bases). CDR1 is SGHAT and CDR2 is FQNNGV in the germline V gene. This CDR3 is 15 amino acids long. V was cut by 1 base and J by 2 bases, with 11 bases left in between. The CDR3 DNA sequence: TGTGCCAGCAGCTTAGCGGGAGCGCGGCAAGAGACCCAGTACTTC. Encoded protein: CASSLAGARQETQYF.

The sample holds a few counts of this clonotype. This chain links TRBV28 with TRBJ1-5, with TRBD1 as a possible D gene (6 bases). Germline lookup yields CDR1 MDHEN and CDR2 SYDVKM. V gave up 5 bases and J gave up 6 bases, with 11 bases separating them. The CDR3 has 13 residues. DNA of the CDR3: TGTGCCAGCAGTGCACAGGGAGGTCAGCCCCAGCATTTT. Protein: CASSAQGGQPQHF. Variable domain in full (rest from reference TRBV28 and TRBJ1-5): DVKVTQSSRYLVKRTGEKVFLECVQDMDHENMFWYRQDPGLGLRLIYFSYDVKMKEKGDIPEGYSVSREKKERFSLILESASTNQTSMYLCASSAQGGQPQHFGDGTRLSIL.

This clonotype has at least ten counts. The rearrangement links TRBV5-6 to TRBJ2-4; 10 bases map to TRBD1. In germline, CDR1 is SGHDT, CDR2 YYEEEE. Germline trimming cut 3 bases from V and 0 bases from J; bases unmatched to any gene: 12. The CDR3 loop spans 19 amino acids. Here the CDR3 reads CASSWGQGSPRLAKNIQYF. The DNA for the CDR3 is TGTGCCAGCAGCTGGGGACAGGGGTCCCCACGGCTAGCCAAAAACATTCAGTACTTC.